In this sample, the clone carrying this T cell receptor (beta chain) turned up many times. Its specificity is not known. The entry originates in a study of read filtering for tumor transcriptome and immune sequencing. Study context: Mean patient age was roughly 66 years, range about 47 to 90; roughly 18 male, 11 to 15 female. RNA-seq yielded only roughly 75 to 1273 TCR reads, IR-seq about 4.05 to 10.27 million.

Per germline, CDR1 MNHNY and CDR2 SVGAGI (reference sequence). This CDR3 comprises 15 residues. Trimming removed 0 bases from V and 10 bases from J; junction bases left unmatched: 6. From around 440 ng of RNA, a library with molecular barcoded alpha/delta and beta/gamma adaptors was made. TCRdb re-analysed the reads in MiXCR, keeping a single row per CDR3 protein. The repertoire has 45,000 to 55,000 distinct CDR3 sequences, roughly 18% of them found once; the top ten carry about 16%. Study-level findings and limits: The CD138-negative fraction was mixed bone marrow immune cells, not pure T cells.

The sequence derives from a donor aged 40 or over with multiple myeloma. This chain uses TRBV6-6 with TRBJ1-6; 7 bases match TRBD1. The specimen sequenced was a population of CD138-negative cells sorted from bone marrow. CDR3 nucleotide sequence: TGTGCCAGCAGTTACTCAGGGCAGGGGGACTCACCCCTCCACTTT. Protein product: CASSYSGQGDSPLHF.